This TCR beta chain was obtained from a study of blood T cell repertoires in COVID-19. Generated by immunoSEQ multiplex PCR, the TCRdb table keeps only in-frame clones and is missing some. Altogether under 150,000 clones are present, roughly 80% being singletons, with the ten largest covering around 1.5%. The V gene lost 1 base and the J gene lost 4 bases, with 12 bases spanning the gap. Germline CDR1 is SGHRS and CDR2 is YFSETQ. The CDR3 runs 15 residues. This rearrangement joins TRBV5-1 to TRBJ1-3; D perhaps matches TRBD1 (6 bases). The sequenced sample was peripheral blood. The sequence was obtained from a man between 50 and 59 years old with acute or convalescent COVID-19. CDR3 sequence: CASSLLGAAGNTIYF. In DNA form, the CDR3 reads TGCGCCAGCAGCTTGTTGGGGGCAGCAGGAAACACCATATATTTT.